The source of this TCR beta chain is a study of T cell responses to AZD1222 COVID-19 vaccine. Whole-study results and caveats: Vaccine-associated CD4 TCRs ranged over spike, dominating at 160-218 and 743-854. Donors in the cohort were predominantly white British and more often female, and clonal diversity was possibly underestimated.

About this clone itself: Its matching antigen is unknown.

The protocol was immunoSEQ multiplex PCR, while the TCRdb copy is restricted to in-frame clones and leaves out a portion. Here the sample spans approximately 80,000 clones, 75% to 90% being singletons. Germline V gene data show CDR1 as KGHDR and CDR2 as SFDVKD. V was clipped by 7 bases and J by 1 base, with 3 bases between them. This CDR3 comprises 11 residues. This clonotype originated in an adult who received the AZD1222 COVID-19 vaccine. The chain combines TRBV24-1 with TRBJ1-1, with unresolved D. The specimen was peripheral blood, collected 28 days after the second AZD1222 dose. The CDR3 nucleotides are TGTGCCACCAGAACGAACACTGAAGCTTTCTTT. It yields the protein CATRTNTEAFF.